This TCR beta chain was obtained from a study of shared clonotypes between healthy human individuals. Findings and limits, study-wide: Estimated richness values were generally larger in naive subsets than in memory subsets. Relative to their counterparts shared across all four donors, non-shared clonotypes exhibited diminished generation probabilities.

CDR3 length equals 13 residues. The germline V gene has CDR1 SGDLS and CDR2 YYNGEE. The V end was cut by 1 base, the J end by 6 bases, with 11 bases between. Terminally differentiated effector memory CD45RA+ cells were excluded from the naive CD8 cells, which were CD45RO-negative and positively selected for CCR7. Deep was the level at which the assay was run. Generated by immunoSEQ multiplex PCR, the TCRdb table keeps only in-frame clones and is missing some. Of about 2 million clones listed, about 95% are singletons. For this clone: Its cognate antigen is unknown.

The sequence derives from a man younger than 35 in good health. J is TRBJ2-7 and V is TRBV9, with D uncertain. The specimen sequenced was naive CD8+ T cells sorted from blood. CDR3: CASSVLEKGEQYF. In nucleotides, the CDR3 is TGTGCCAGCAGCGTACTGGAAAAGGGCGAGCAGTACTTC. The variable domain in full, with the rest retrieved from reference TRBV9 and TRBJ2-7, is DSGVTQTPKHLITATGQRVTLRCSPRSGDLSVYWYQQSLDQGLQFLIQYYNGEERAKGNILERFSAQQFPDLHSELNLSSLELGDSALYFCASSVLEKGEQYFGPGTRLTVT.